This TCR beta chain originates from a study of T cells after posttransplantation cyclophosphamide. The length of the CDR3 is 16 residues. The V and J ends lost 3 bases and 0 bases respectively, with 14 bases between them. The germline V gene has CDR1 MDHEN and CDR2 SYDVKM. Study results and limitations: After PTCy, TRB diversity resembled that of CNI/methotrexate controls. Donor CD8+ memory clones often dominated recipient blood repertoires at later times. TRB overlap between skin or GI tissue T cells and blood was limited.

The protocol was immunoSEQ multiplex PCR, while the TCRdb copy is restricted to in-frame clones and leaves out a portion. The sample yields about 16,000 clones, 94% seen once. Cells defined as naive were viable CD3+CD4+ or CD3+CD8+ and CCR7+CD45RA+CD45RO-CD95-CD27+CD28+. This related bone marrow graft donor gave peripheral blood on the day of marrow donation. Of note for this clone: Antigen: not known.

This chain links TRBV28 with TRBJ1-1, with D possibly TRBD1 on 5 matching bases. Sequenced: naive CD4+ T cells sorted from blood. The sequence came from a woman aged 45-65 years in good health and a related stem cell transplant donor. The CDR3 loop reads CASSLAGVRMNTEAFF. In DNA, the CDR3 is TGTGCCAGCAGTTTGGCGGGGGTGCGAATGAACACTGAAGCTTTCTTT. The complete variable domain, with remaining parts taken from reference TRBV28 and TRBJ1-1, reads DVKVTQSSRYLVKRTGEKVFLECVQDMDHENMFWYRQDPGLGLRLIYFSYDVKMKEKGDIPEGYSVSREKKERFSLILESASTNQTSMYLCASSLAGVRMNTEAFFGQGTRLTVV.